This passage covers 25 T cell receptor beta chains from one sample sequenced in a study of tissue T cells after allogeneic stem cell transplantation. The time point: mouse harvest day 7 after allogeneic transplant. Tail vein injection delivered 10^7 T-cell-depleted bone marrow cells and 10^6 splenic CD5+ T cells. Sequencing used immunoSEQ multiplex PCR; TCRdb keeps in-frame clones, though not all of them. The table has some 6,600 clones, less than 60% seen once. Sequencing was performed on lymph node tissue. These receptors were obtained from a female BALB/c mouse given C57BL/6 T cells with graft-versus-host disease after an allogeneic hematopoietic cell transplant.

This clone was observed a few times. The gene names here belong to mouse. Read coverage stops 1 residue before the CDR3 terminus; the germline J gene supplies the remainder. The chain carries TRBV23 and TRBJ2-3; the table gives TRBD1 as D, unverified against the DNA. The germline V gene encodes CDR1 KGHTA and CDR2 FQNQQP. The CDR3 extends over 15 amino acids. CDR3: CSSSADRASAETLYF. The CDR3 DNA, read in part, is TGCTCCAGCAGCGCAGACAGGGCTAGTGCAGAAACGCTGTAT.

Details on this clone: Genes and germline are mouse. With the read ending 1 residue before the CDR3 end, the germline J gene is used to fill in that end. The chain is built from TRBV26 and TRBJ2-3; the match to TRBD1 covers 9 bases. Per the germline V gene, CDR1 is KGHPV and CDR2 is FQNQEV (reference sequence). After removal of 6 bases from V and 1 base from J, the junction contained 8 bases not matched to a gene. The CDR3 runs to 16 residues. The CDR3 bases that were read are TGTGCCAGCAGAAAGGGACAGGGAAGAGGTGCAGAAACGCTGTAT. This translates into CASRKGQGRGAETLY. The CDR3 in its entirety is CASRKGQGRGAETLYF.

About this clone: Gene names are mouse gene names. The missing CDR3 end, 1 residue past where the read stops, is filled in from the germline J gene. This sequence joins TRBV26 and TRBJ2-7; D is possibly TRBD2 (7 bases). The CDR3 totals 13 residues. The germline V gene encodes CDR1 KGHPV and CDR2 FQNQEV (reference sequence). With 3 bases removed from V and 4 bases from J, the gap between germline ends came to 10 bases. CDR3 bases read: TGTGCCAGCAGTCTAGGGGGGGAATATGAACAGTAC. Translating gives CASSLGGEYEQY. The entire CDR3 protein is CASSLGGEYEQYF.

About this clone: Gene names denote mouse genes. The CDR3 extends 1 residue past the end of the read, so its final part is completed from the germline J gene. The chain employs TRBV3 and TRBJ2-2; 7 bases are a match to TRBD1. This CDR3 region has 14 residues. V lost 5 bases, J lost 4 bases, and 4 bases stayed unmatched. Germline values: CDR1 SNHLY, CDR2 FYNGKV (reference sequence). The CDR3 is CASSATGLTGQLYF. The CDR3 DNA, read in part, is TGTGCCAGCAGCGCGACAGGGCTCACCGGGCAGCTCTAC.

Concerning this clone itself: Gene names refer to mouse genes. With the read ending 1 residue before the CDR3 end, the germline J gene is used to fill in that end. The V gene is TRBV12-2, the J gene TRBJ2-4; 8 bases align to TRBD1. CDR3 length equals 16 residues. V shed 2 bases, J shed 0 bases, and the junction held 6 bases outside the gene matches. The germline CDR1 and CDR2 sequences are SGHLS and HYDKME. This CDR3 is CASSPDRERSQNTLYF. The CDR3 bases that were read are TGTGCCAGCTCTCCGGACAGGGAGCGTAGTCAAAACACCTTGTAC. Looking up the rest from reference TRBV12-2 and TRBJ2-4 gives the full variable domain: NSGVVQSPRYIIKGKGERSILKCIPISGHLSVAWYQQTQGQELKFFIQHYDKMERDKGNLPSRFSVQQFDDYHSEMNMSALELEDSAVYFCASSPDRERSQNTLYFGAGTRLSVL.

Of note for this clone: The germline and genes are mouse ones. Coverage ceases 1 residue before the CDR3 finishes, and the germline J gene fills in the end. V and J are TRBV26 and TRBJ1-1; no clear D gene. CDR3 length: 14 amino acids. V lost 3 bases and J lost 0, with 8 bases in between. The germline gives CDR1 KGHPV, CDR2 FQNQEV (reference sequence). The CDR3 reads CASSLGIANTEVFF. Partial CDR3 DNA: TGTGCCAGCAGTCTTGGCATTGCAAACACAGAAGTCTTC. Based on the CDR3 plus reference TRBV26 and TRBJ1-1, the full variable domain is NSKVIQTPRYLVKGQGQKAKMRCIPEKGHPVVFWYQQNKNNEFKFLINFQNQEVLQQIDMTEKRFSAECPSNSPCSLEIQSSEAGDSALYLCASSLGIANTEVFFGKGTRLTVV.

This clone is classed as medium-sized (0.01 to 0.1%). Mouse gene names and germline throughout. The CDR3 extends 1 residue past the end of the read, so its final part is completed from the germline J gene. This sequence joins TRBV20 and TRBJ2-1; maybe TRBD2 (5 bases). The CDR3 totals 13 residues. Germline V gives CDR1 GFQATS, CDR2 STVNSAI. Trimming stripped 1 base from V and 4 bases from J, with 8 bases between. The covered CDR3 bases are TGTGGTGCTAGGGGGACTTTTTATGCTGAGCAGTTC. Translated: CGARGTFYAEQF. The whole CDR3 region reads CGARGTFYAEQFF.

This clone qualifies as medium-sized. Genes and germline come from the mouse. The observed sequence ends 1 residue before the CDR3 terminus, with the missing tail filled in from the germline J gene. V usage is TRBV13-3 and J usage is TRBJ2-7; 10 bases map to TRBD1. J was trimmed by 2 bases and V by 5 bases; bases with no gene match: 4. The CDR3 loop spans 14 amino acids. The germline gives CDR1 NNHDY, CDR2 SYVADS. CDR3 DNA, as far as it was read: TGTGCCAGCAGCGCCGGGACAGGGGCCTATGAACAGTAC. Its protein product is CASSAGTGAYEQY. The complete CDR3 sequence is CASSAGTGAYEQYF.

Concerning this clone: Genes here carry mouse names. CDR3 DNA (partial): TGTGCCAGCAGTCTTTCGACAGGGGGAAACACAGAAGTCTTC. This translates into CASSLSTGGNTEVF. The CDR3 in its entirety is CASSLSTGGNTEVFF. This sequence joins TRBV26 and TRBJ1-1; 9 bases map to TRBD1. Coverage ceases 1 residue before the CDR3 finishes, and the germline J gene fills in the end. CDR3 length: 15 amino acids. In germline, CDR1 is KGHPV, CDR2 FQNQEV (reference sequence). V lost 3 bases, J lost 1 base, and 3 bases stayed unmatched.

As regards this clone: The listed genes are named as in mouse. The CDR3 end is not reached by the read, which stops 1 residue before it; the germline J gene fills it in. The chain combines TRBV13-3 with TRBJ1-1, with 7 bases lining up with TRBD1. With V trimmed by 5 bases and J by 5 bases, 9 bases remained unmatched. There are 14 residues in the CDR3. Germline CDR1 reads NNHDY; CDR2 reads SYVADS. Incomplete CDR3 DNA: TGTGCCAGCAGACTCAGGGGGAAGGGGACAGAAGTCTTC. It translates to CASRLRGKGTEVF. The full CDR3 is CASRLRGKGTEVFF.

Notes on this clone: Any gene name here is a mouse gene name. The read ends 1 residue early relative to the CDR3; the germline J gene fills the gap. This chain connects TRBV1 to TRBJ1-1; 9 nucleotides line up with TRBD1. CDR1 and CDR2 from the germline V gene are NSQYPW and LRSPGD (reference sequence). The CDR3 totals 12 residues. V gave up 5 bases and J gave up 8 bases; unmatched junction bases: 3. The CDR3 sequence is CTCSYRGPEVFF. CDR3 DNA, as far as it was read: TGCACCTGCAGTTACAGGGGGCCGGAAGTCTTC.

A remark on this clone: All gene names here are mouse names. The read stops 1 residue short of the end of the CDR3; the missing end is completed from the germline J gene. Other DNA sequences within the sample encode an identical CDR3. The rearrangement links TRBV19 to TRBJ1-1; D not resolved. V lost 2 bases to trimming and J lost 1 base, with 12 bases between them. The germline CDR1 and CDR2 sequences are FNHDT and SITEND (reference sequence). The CDR3 is 15 residues long. CDR3 sequence: CASSILGSANTEVFF. CDR3 bases read: TGTGCCAGCAGTATTCTGGGTTCTGCGAACACAGAAGTCTTC.

A remark on this clone: Mouse gene names apply. The read falls 1 residue short of the CDR3 end, and the missing part is taken from the germline J gene. J is TRBJ2-7 and V is TRBV13-1, with TRBD2 identical over 7 bases. Germline CDR1 is NSHNY and CDR2 is SYGAGN. J gave up 7 bases and V 0 bases, and 7 bases lay outside the gene matches. This CDR3 is 14 amino acids long. CDR3 DNA (partial): TGTGCCAGCAGTGATGCACGGGGGGGGTGCGAACAGTAC. It translates to CASSDARGGCEQY. The complete CDR3 protein is CASSDARGGCEQYF.

About this clone: Gene names and germline match the mouse. The read halts 1 residue ahead of the CDR3 end, with the missing end drawn from the germline J gene. This chain joins TRBV23 and TRBJ1-1; TRBD1, the D gene given by the table, was not confirmed from the DNA. CDR1 and CDR2 from the germline V gene are KGHTA and FQNQQP. This CDR3 region has 12 residues. The covered CDR3 bases are TGCTCCAGCAGCCCCAGGGACACAGAAGTCTTC. This encodes CSSSPRDTEVF. The entire CDR3 protein is CSSSPRDTEVFF.

Only a few counts were recorded for this clone. All gene names here are mouse names. The CDR3 extends 1 residue past the end of the read, so its final part is completed from the germline J gene. The chain has TRBV13-2 and TRBJ1-5; D is unresolved. The V end lost 4 bases, the J end lost 1 base, and 6 bases lay between the germline ends. Germline V gene lookup returns CDR1 NNHNN and CDR2 SYGAGS (reference sequence). The CDR3 is 13 amino acids. CDR3 bases read: TGTGCCAGCGGTCCTGGGAACAACCAGGCTCCGCTT. This gives the protein CASGPGNNQAPL. The CDR3 in full is CASGPGNNQAPLF.

A note on this clone: All gene names here are mouse names. The DNA ends 1 residue before the CDR3 does, and the rest of the CDR3 is filled in from the germline J gene. This rearrangement joins TRBV2 to TRBJ1-6; no clear D gene. TRBJ1-6 is an open reading frame, and its role is uncertain. Trimming pared 0 bases from V and 3 bases from J, leaving 6 bases between. Germline loops: CDR1 LGHNA, CDR2 YSYQKL. The CDR3 contains 15 residues. The sequenced CDR3 bases are TGTGCCAGCAGCCAAGAACCGATCTATAATTCGCCCCTCTAC. Amino acid sequence: CASSQEPIYNSPLY. In full, the CDR3 reads CASSQEPIYNSPLYF.

To note about this clone: The gene symbols are mouse symbols. The read ends 1 residue early relative to the CDR3; the germline J gene fills the gap. The chain employs TRBV13-2 and TRBJ2-2; possible D gene TRBD2, 5 bases. V dropped 0 bases and J dropped 2 bases, with 8 bases sitting between them. Germline-derived CDR1 and CDR2 are NNHNN and SYGAGS (reference sequence). The CDR3 totals 15 residues. Incomplete CDR3 DNA: TGTGCCAGCGGTGATGGGTGGGGTAACACCGGGCAGCTCTAC. Amino acids: CASGDGWGNTGQLY. The whole CDR3 protein reads CASGDGWGNTGQLYF.

A note on this clone: Germline and genes here are mouse. Incomplete CDR3 DNA: TGTGCCAGCCTGGGGACACCAGAAACGCTGTAT. Translation: CASLGTPETLY. The whole CDR3 sequence reads CASLGTPETLYF. This rearrangement joins TRBV13-2 to TRBJ2-3, with D perhaps being TRBD1 or TRBD2 (6 bases each). Coverage ceases 1 residue before the CDR3 finishes, and the germline J gene fills in the end. V was cut by 7 bases and J by 4 bases, with 10 bases left in between. The CDR3 is 12 amino acids. CDR1 is NNHNN and CDR2 is SYGAGS in the germline V gene (reference sequence).

This clone appeared once. Gene names follow the mouse nomenclature. The CDR3 is cut off 1 residue early in the read; its end comes from the germline J gene. The chain couples TRBV12-2 to TRBJ1-3; TRBD1 agrees at 7 bases. CDR1 is SGHLS, CDR2 HYDKME, per germline. This CDR3 has 14 amino acids. V lost 3 bases, J lost 1 base, and 2 bases stayed unmatched. The CDR3 bases that were read are TGTGCCAGCTCTTCGACAGGGTCTGGAAATACGCTCTAT. Protein: CASSSTGSGNTLY. The full CDR3 sequence reads CASSSTGSGNTLYF.

Worth noting for this clone: The germline and genes are mouse ones. The sequence runs out 1 residue before the end of the CDR3; the remainder is reconstructed from the germline J gene. The genes are TRBV2 and TRBJ1-6; 10 bases align to TRBD1. TRBJ1-6 belongs to the ORF category, with a function that is uncertain. Germline CDR1 reads LGHNA; CDR2 reads YSYQKL. V lost 6 bases and J lost 5; bases outside the gene matches: 4. This CDR3 has 15 amino acids. The DNA read from the CDR3 is TGTGCCAGCAGGGGACAGGGGAGTCATAATTCGCCCCTCTAC. As protein: CASRGQGSHNSPLY. The CDR3, in full, reads CASRGQGSHNSPLYF.

Note on this clone: These gene names are mouse names. Read coverage stops 1 residue before the CDR3 terminus; the germline J gene supplies the remainder. V usage is TRBV26 and J usage is TRBJ1-2; perhaps TRBD1 as D (6 bases). V was shortened by 4 bases and J by 0 bases, with 9 bases between the two germline ends. Germline CDR1 is KGHPV and CDR2 is FQNQEV (reference sequence). This CDR3 is built from 14 residues. The covered CDR3 bases are TGTGCCAGCAGTCGGACAGTTGCAAACTCCGACTACACC. This codes for CASSRTVANSDYT. The full CDR3 protein reads CASSRTVANSDYTF.

This clone appeared a single time. Mouse gene names and germline throughout. Incomplete CDR3 DNA: TGTGCCAGCTCTCTCGAGGGGGGAGGAGACACCCAGTAC. Encoded protein: CASSLEGGGDTQY. The CDR3 reads in full as CASSLEGGGDTQYF. This sequence joins TRBV12-1 and TRBJ2-5; D is tentatively TRBD1 or TRBD2 (6 bases each). The missing CDR3 end, 1 residue past where the read stops, is filled in from the germline J gene. Trimming cost V 0 bases and J 5 bases, with 11 bases left between them. This CDR3 spans 14 amino acids. Germline CDR1 SGHSN, CDR2 HYEKVE.

Comment on this clone: The gene symbols are mouse symbols. Coverage ceases 1 residue before the CDR3 finishes, and the germline J gene fills in the end. The chain carries TRBV12-1 and TRBJ1-2; D may be TRBD1 (5 bases). Trimming stripped 2 bases from V and 0 bases from J, with 9 bases between. The CDR3 contains 14 residues. Germline-derived CDR1 and CDR2 are SGHSN and HYEKVE. The CDR3 is CASSPQGSNSDYTF. The CDR3 bases that were read are TGTGCCAGCTCTCCCCAGGGTTCAAACTCCGACTACACC.

Concerning this clone: Gene names are the mouse ones. The read halts 1 residue ahead of the CDR3 end, with the missing end drawn from the germline J gene. The chain carries TRBV19 and TRBJ1-1; D perhaps matches TRBD1 (6 bases). V lost 2 bases, J lost 1 base, and 9 bases lay in between. The CDR3 is 14 residues long. The germline CDR1 and CDR2 sequences are FNHDT and SITEND (reference sequence). CDR3 sequence reads: CASSISRGNTEVFF. The sequenced part of the CDR3 DNA is TGTGCCAGCAGTATTTCCAGGGGGAACACAGAAGTCTTC.

This clone ranks as medium-sized. Gene names and germline match the mouse. The read is 1 residue too short to cover the CDR3 end, so that end is filled in from the germline J gene. J is TRBJ2-7 and V is TRBV13-3; TRBD2 matches 7 bases. The CDR3 loop spans 13 amino acids. The J segment lost 0 bases and the V segment lost 5 bases, leaving 2 bases of the junction unmatched. The germline V gene has CDR1 NNHDY and CDR2 SYVADS. CDR3 region: CASRGGSSYEQYF. The covered CDR3 bases are TGTGCCAGCAGGGGGGGGAGCTCCTATGAACAGTAC.